These T cell receptor beta chains were read from a single sample in a study of response to subunit inactivated influenza vaccine. TCRdb reprocessed the RT-PCR reads via MiXCR and lists one record per CDR3 protein. The profile shows about 800,000 distinct CDR3 sequences, 21% of them singletons. Sequencing was performed on PBMCs from blood, taken 5 days after vaccination. Every receptor here comes from a man over 45 who received an inactivated influenza vaccine. The CDR3 runs from the conserved cysteine through the conserved F or W. The D gene is left open where the match is weak. The listing skips clone size in some rows; elsewhere it reads once, few, many or a size class.

-	TRBV28	-	TRBJ1-6	CASSLLQELMRSSPLHF	TGTGCCAGCAGTTTATTACAGGAGCTAATGCGGAGTTCACCCCTCCACTTT
few	TRBV6-2/TRBV6-3	-	TRBJ2-1	CASTPRGPSYNEQFF	TGTGCCAGCACCCCTCGGGGACCCTCCTACAATGAGCAGTTCTTC
few	TRBV24-1	TRBD1	TRBJ2-5	CATSDSPGQQETQYF	TGTGCCACCAGTGATTCACCGGGACAGCAAGAGACCCAGTACTTC
few	TRBV6-5	-	TRBJ2-7	CASSLGQGIGYEQYF	TGTGCCAGCAGTTTGGGGCAGGGTATAGGTTACGAGCAGTACTTC
-	TRBV4-3	-	TRBJ2-3	CASSAEQVHDTQYF	TGCGCCAGCAGCGCCGAGCAAGTGCATGATACGCAGTATTTT
-	TRBV20-1	-	TRBJ2-7	CSARAADSYEQYF	TGCAGTGCTAGAGCGGCGGATTCCTACGAGCAGTACTTC
-	TRBV2	-	TRBJ1-5	CASSEGMRARGATGQPQHF	TGTGCCAGCAGTGAAGGGATGAGGGCTCGGGGGGCTACGGGTCAGCCCCAGCATTTT
few	TRBV6-2/TRBV6-3	TRBD2	TRBJ2-5	CASTDRLAAQETQYF	TGTGCCAGCACCGATAGACTAGCGGCACAAGAGACCCAGTACTTC
-	TRBV7-8	TRBD2	TRBJ2-3	CASSQGYGGNTDTQYF	TGTGCCAGCAGCCAGGGTTACGGGGGGAATACAGATACGCAGTATTTT
-	TRBV18	-	TRBJ2-3	CASSPTGALTDTQYF	TGTGCCAGCTCCCCCACGGGGGCCCTCACAGATACGCAGTATTTT